This entry is about one T cell receptor beta chain. Antigen: not known. Different DNA sequences within this sample yield the same CDR3. The source of the sample is a study of cytomegalovirus exposure and HLA in healthy donors. Method: immunoSEQ multiplex PCR; TCRdb's copy keeps in-frame clones and lacks some. Found here are roughly 190,000 clones, about 82% of them singletons; the top ten hold roughly 1.6%. Germline values: CDR1 SGHRS, CDR2 YFSETQ. The CDR3 has 15 amino acids. Trimming took 0 bases from V and 0 from J, leaving 7 bases between them. General observations from the study: Associated with cytomegalovirus, according to the listing, were 170 or so TCR beta chains.

This clonotype was sampled from a woman aged 18-30 years in good health and CMV-seronegative. What was sequenced was PBMCs. The chain recombines TRBV5-1 with TRBJ1-3; no reliable D call. This CDR3 reads CASSLDASSGNTIYF. The CDR3, as DNA: TGCGCCAGCAGCTTGGACGCTAGCTCTGGAAACACCATATATTTT.